These 24 T cell receptor beta chains originate from one sample sequenced in a study of technical replicates of blood from several donors. TCRdb's table, derived via immunoSEQ multiplex PCR, lists solely in-frame clones and lacks some. Among approximately 52,000 clones listed, about 86% were seen once. What was sequenced was PBMCs. The receptor set was obtained from a human donor in good health. Some clones in this sample may be carry-over from other donors' samples.

The sample holds a few counts of this clone. J is TRBJ1-2 and V is TRBV30; TRBD1 might be the D (5 bases). The germline V and J ends were trimmed by 3 bases and 12 bases, with 17 bases remaining between them. CDR3 size: 12 residues. Germline CDR1 GTSNPN, CDR2 SVGIG (reference sequence). The CDR3 DNA follows: TGTGCCTGGAGCAAAATCAGGGCAAGCAACACCTTC. Translated: CAWSKIRASNTF. The full variable domain, completed using reference TRBV30 and TRBJ1-2, is SQTIHQWPATLVQPVGSPLSLECTVEGTSNPNLYWYRQAAGRGLQLLFYSVGIGQISSEVPQNLSASRPQDRQFILSSKKLLLSDSGFYLCAWSKIRASNTFGSGTRLTVV.

The J gene is TRBJ2-5, the V gene TRBV6-4; TRBD2 is a possible D gene (6 bases). In germline, CDR1 is MRHNA, CDR2 SNTAGT. Deletions cut 6 bases from V and 4 bases from J, with 18 bases between. This CDR3 is built from 15 residues. CDR3: CASRPLDGGVETQYF. CDR3 sequence (DNA): TGTGCCAGCAGACCACTAGACGGGGGAGTAGAGACCCAGTACTTC.

This rearrangement joins TRBV7-8 to TRBJ2-7; TRBD1 matches at 8 bases. V shed 0 bases and J 4 bases; nucleotides not matched to a gene: 8. This CDR3 spans 16 amino acids. Per germline, CDR1 SGHVS and CDR2 FQNEAQ. The CDR3 bases are TGTGCCAGCAGCTTAGCGGGCCGGACAGGGCTTTACGAGCAGTACTTC. Its translation is CASSLAGRTGLYEQYF. The full variable domain, with the rest looked up from reference TRBV7-8 and TRBJ2-7, is GAGVSQSPRYKVAKRGQDVALRCDPISGHVSLFWYQQALGQGPEFLTYFQNEAQLDKSGLPSDRFFAERPEGSVSTLKIQRTQQEDSAVYLCASSLAGRTGLYEQYFGPGTRLTVT.

V gene TRBV5-6 combines with J gene TRBJ2-7; the D is unclear. Germline V CDR1 and CDR2: SGHDT, YYEEEE. V lost 1 base, J lost 6 bases, and 8 bases lay in between. The CDR3 contains 12 residues. The CDR3 DNA follows: TGTGCCAGCAGCTTGTACTACTCCGAGCAGTACTTC. It specifies CASSLYYSEQYF.

The chain combines TRBV18 with TRBJ2-7; D is perhaps TRBD1 (6 bases). Trimming took 0 bases from V and 1 from J, leaving 10 bases between them. The germline V gene encodes CDR1 KGHSH and CDR2 LQKENI. The CDR3 is 15 residues long. CDR3 nucleotides: TGTGCCAGCTCACCACCGGCAGGGGCGTCCTACGAGCAGTACTTC. It codes for CASSPPAGASYEQYF. Complete variable domain (other parts from reference TRBV18 and TRBJ2-7): NAGVMQNPRHLVRRRGQEARLRCSPMKGHSHVYWYRQLPEEGLKFMVYLQKENIIDESGMPKERFSAEFPKEGPSILRIQQVVRGDSAAYFCASSPPAGASYEQYFGPGTRLTVT.

This chain joins TRBV4-1 and TRBJ1-2, with 7 positions matching TRBD1. After removal of 1 base from V and 5 bases from J, the junction contained 4 bases not matched to a gene. The CDR3 loop spans 14 amino acids. Germline values: CDR1 MGHRA, CDR2 YSYEKL. The CDR3 DNA reads as TGCGCCAGCAGCCAAGCAGACAGGGCTTATGGCTACACCTTC. Translation: CASSQADRAYGYTF.

This clone was picked up a small number of times. The chain combines TRBV7-8 with TRBJ2-5; D perhaps matches TRBD2 (5 bases). V was cut by 4 bases and J by 5 bases, with 11 bases left in between. This CDR3 has 13 residues. Germline lookup yields CDR1 SGHVS and CDR2 FQNEAQ. The CDR3 loop is CASSSQAVETQYF. The CDR3 coding sequence is TGTGCCAGCAGCTCCCAAGCGGTGGAGACCCAGTACTTC.

The V and J genes are TRBV6-5 and TRBJ2-7; 9 bases align to TRBD1. CDR3 length: 15 residues. V shed 5 bases, J shed 1 base, and the junction held 6 bases outside the gene matches. Germline loops: CDR1 MNHEY, CDR2 SVGAGI. In DNA form, the CDR3 reads TGTGCCAGCAGTACCTGGACAGGGGAATCCTACGAGCAGTACTTC. Translated, it gives CASSTWTGESYEQYF.

J is TRBJ1-5 and V is TRBV2; 9 nucleotides align to TRBD1. This CDR3 is 15 amino acids long. Germline V lookup: CDR1 SNHLY, CDR2 FYNNEI. V dropped 5 bases and J dropped 9; count of bases not matched to a gene: 11. CDR3 DNA: TGTGCCAGCAGTAGTCGACAGGGGGGCAGTTTGCCCCAGCATTTT. Translating it yields CASSSRQGGSLPQHF.

The J gene is TRBJ2-2, the V gene TRBV7-3; the match to TRBD2 covers 12 bases. The CDR3 is 19 amino acids. V shed 0 bases and J 7 bases; nucleotides not matched to a gene: 12. Germline loops: CDR1 SGHTA, CDR2 FQGTGA. The CDR3 spells CASSLTPPSGRAGGGELFF. The DNA of the CDR3 is TGTGCCAGCAGCTTAACCCCGCCTAGCGGGAGGGCCGGTGGCGGGGAGCTGTTTTTT.

This clone was found a few times. The chain employs TRBV30 and TRBJ1-6; maybe TRBD1 (6 bases). Trimming pared 1 base from V and 7 bases from J, leaving 14 bases between. The CDR3 is 15 amino acids. CDR1 and CDR2 from the germline V gene are GTSNPN and SVGIG (reference sequence). CDR3 bases: TGTGCCTGGAGTGCCAGGGGATGGTCGAATTCACCCCTCCACTTT. Translation: CAWSARGWSNSPLHF.

The rearrangement uses TRBV6-1 and TRBJ2-7; a weak D match, TRBD1 (8 bases). CDR3 length: 16 residues. Between the trimmed V and J ends, which lost 2 bases and 1 base, there was a span of 15 bases. The germline CDR1 and CDR2 sequences are MNHNS and SASEGT. CDR3 coding DNA: TGTGCCAGCAGTGAATCAACAGGGGGGGGGTCCTACGAGCAGTACTTC. Translated: CASSESTGGGSYEQYF.

The chain joins TRBV6-1 to TRBJ1-3, with 9 bases matching TRBD1. The CDR3 covers 15 residues. After removal of 1 base from V and 8 bases from J, the junction contained 6 bases not matched to a gene. Germline CDR1 is MNHNS and CDR2 is SASEGT. As DNA, the CDR3 is TGTGCCAGCAGTGAAGAGGGACAGGGTGCAGACACCATATATTTT. This gives the protein CASSEEGQGADTIYF.

The rearrangement links TRBV6-5 to TRBJ2-7, with a tentative D call TRBD2 (6 bases). Germline assignment: CDR1 MNHEY and CDR2 SVGAGI. This CDR3 has 13 amino acids. The V end was cut by 4 bases, the J end by 5 bases, with 12 bases between. The CDR3 DNA reads TGTGCCAGCAGTTTCTATAGGGAGGACGAGCAGTACTTC. Translating it yields CASSFYREDEQYF.

The chain joins TRBV7-6 to TRBJ2-7; possibly TRBD1 for D (6 bases). V lost 1 base to trimming and J lost 7 bases, with 14 bases between them. Germline loops: CDR1 SGHVS, CDR2 FNYEAQ. CDR3 length: 14 amino acids. CDR3 protein: CASSLDSGHGEQYF. For the CDR3, the DNA is TGTGCCAGCAGCTTAGACTCGGGACATGGGGAGCAGTACTTC.

This clone was observed once. The chain links TRBV14 to TRBJ2-1; D remains ambiguous. Germline assignment: CDR1 SGHDN and CDR2 FVKESK. The length of the CDR3 is 15 residues. Trimming took 0 bases from V and 0 from J, leaving 6 bases between them. In DNA, the CDR3 is TGTGCCAGCAGCCAAGATCACTACTCCTACAATGAGCAGTTCTTC. It is translated as CASSQDHYSYNEQFF. Based on the CDR3 plus reference TRBV14 and TRBJ2-1, the full variable domain is EAGVTQFPSHSVIEKGQTVTLRCDPISGHDNLYWYRRVMGKEIKFLLHFVKESKQDESGMPNNRFLAERTGGTYSTLKVQPAELEDSGVYFCASSQDHYSYNEQFFGPGTRLTVL.

This rearrangement joins TRBV4-3 to TRBJ1-4; D possibly corresponds to TRBD1 (6 bases). CDR1 is LGHNA and CDR2 is YSLEER in the germline V gene. Deletions cut 1 base from V and 7 bases from J, with 10 bases between. The CDR3 runs to 14 residues. The chain's CDR3 is CASSQVQGGEKLFF. The DNA for the CDR3 is TGCGCCAGCAGCCAAGTACAGGGTGGTGAAAAACTGTTTTTT.

This sequence joins TRBV7-2 and TRBJ2-7; 12 positions match TRBD2. The CDR3 runs 17 residues. The germline gives CDR1 SGHTA, CDR2 FQGNSA. The trim removed 5 bases at V and 7 bases at J, leaving 15 bases unmatched. The CDR3 loop is CASSRGMLAGGPGEQYF. The DNA of the CDR3 is TGTGCCAGCAGCCGGGGGATGCTAGCGGGGGGGCCAGGGGAGCAGTACTTC.

The chain couples TRBV5-1 to TRBJ2-7, with D perhaps matching TRBD1 (6 bases). The V and J ends lost 4 bases and 1 base respectively, with 9 bases between them. Germline-derived CDR1 and CDR2 are SGHRS and YFSETQ. This CDR3 is built from 13 residues. This chain's CDR3 is CASSGGGSYEQYF. CDR3 in DNA: TGCGCCAGCAGCGGGGGCGGGTCCTACGAGCAGTACTTC. Drawing the rest from reference TRBV5-1 and TRBJ2-7, the complete variable domain is KAGVTQTPRYLIKTRGQQVTLSCSPISGHRSVSWYQQTPGQGLQFLFEYFSETQRNKGNFPGRFSGRQFSNSRSEMNVSTLELGDSALYLCASSGGGSYEQYFGPGTRLTVT.

The V gene is TRBV6-1, the J gene TRBJ1-1; D is uncertain. The ends were cut back, 2 bases at V and 8 bases at J, with 12 bases in the middle. CDR1 MNHNS and CDR2 SASEGT come from the germline V gene. The CDR3 runs to 13 residues. The CDR3: CASSEYWQQEAFF. CDR3 DNA sequence: TGTGCCAGCAGTGAATATTGGCAACAAGAAGCTTTCTTT.

This clone was detected only once. The chain couples TRBV12-5 to TRBJ1-2; maybe TRBD1 (6 bases). Trimming pared 6 bases from V and 3 bases from J, leaving 17 bases between. This CDR3 is built from 15 residues. Germline V gene lookup returns CDR1 LGHNT and CDR2 FRNRAP. In DNA, the CDR3 is TGTGCTAGTGGCCGCCTACAGGGAGCGGACTATGGCTACACCTTC. Protein product: CASGRLQGADYGYTF.

The chain is built from TRBV19 and TRBJ2-7; D is possibly TRBD2 (5 bases). Germline CDR1 is LNHDA and CDR2 is SQIVND (reference sequence). CDR3 length: 13 amino acids. Between the trimmed V and J ends, which lost 5 bases and 2 bases, there was a span of 10 bases. CDR3 bases: TGTGCCAGTAGTCCCCCGGGGACCTACGAGCAGTACTTC. Its translation is CASSPPGTYEQYF.

The chain has TRBV7-2 and TRBJ2-7, with 7 positions matching TRBD2. The ends lost 5 bases at V and 0 bases at J; junction bases unmatched: 4. This CDR3 region has 14 residues. Per germline, CDR1 SGHTA and CDR2 FQGNSA. The DNA for the CDR3 is TGTGCCAGCAGCAATCTAGCGGACTCCTACGAGCAGTACTTC. Residues: CASSNLADSYEQYF.

V is TRBV7-6 and J is TRBJ1-2, with TRBD1 matching 7 bases. After removal of 8 bases from V and 0 bases from J, the junction contained 15 bases not matched to a gene. The CDR3 sequence is 17 residues long. Germline V lookup: CDR1 SGHVS, CDR2 FNYEAQ. The CDR3 reads CASGLPTQGTTNYGYTF. CDR3 DNA sequence: TGTGCCAGCGGACTTCCTACACAGGGGACCACTAACTATGGCTACACCTTC.